This T cell receptor (beta chain) was sequenced for a study of cytomegalovirus exposure and HLA in healthy donors (dated 2017 in TCRdb). Background for the entire study: An earlier analysis of several hundred of the donors reported approximately 270 Gb of sequence data and around 110 million unique TCR beta sequences from about 179 million T cells. Both class I and class II loci were covered by HLA typing, at four-digit resolution. Typing coverage varied by locus: about 620-630 donors for A, B, C, DRB1 and DQB1; under 550 for DQA1; 606 for DPA1; roughly 450 for DPB1. Across some 400 genotyped donors of the cohort, an average of approximately 240,000 unique TCR beta nucleotide sequences per donor were sequenced, and 15% to 20% of those sequences were non-productive. To predict cytomegalovirus infection status, the study combined high-throughput TCR immunosequencing, statistical association of individual TCRs with disease status, and machine learning. Donor age, sex, ethnicity and CMV serostatus were compiled alongside the repertoire data. All discovery cohort repertoires had been generated on a single sequencing platform. The study used immunosequencing to profile the T cell repertoires of around 600 subjects and linked those repertoires to cytomegalovirus serostatus. An earlier analysis of some 600 of the donors applied high-throughput TCR beta sequencing to assess whether each TCR beta V gene segment acted as functional or pseudogenic. In a later analysis, previously published TCR beta repertoires from about 640 donors were re-analyzed and high-resolution HLA genotyping was added so that TCR occurrence patterns could be studied. The later analysis used no new phenotypic data to find candidate immune exposures, relying instead on TCR beta sequences and their occurrence across donors. A few DR-DQ haplotypes were treated as single units for association and clustering because of strong linkage in the cohort. The aim of the study was to test whether cataloging public T cell receptors could identify signatures of past pathogen exposure. An early release that covered fewer than 800 HLA-typed donors contained approximately 300 gigabases of sequencing data and tens of millions of unique TCR sequences. Among the roughly 400 genotyped donors, approximately 76% belonged to the genetic ancestry cluster associated with self-reported Caucasian donors. In addition to the first cohort of about 650 subjects, a separate validation cohort of 120 different subjects was used. In a later genetic analysis, genome-wide SNP genotypes for about three fifths of the roughly 670 donors were used, and that subset was treated as a discovery cohort.

Libraries were prepared through the immunoSEQ multiplex PCR assay. For the multiplex PCR, a mixture combining 60 forward primers for TCR Vbeta segments and 13 reverse primers for TCR Jbeta segments was used. Amplification of the CDR3 region of rearranged TCR beta genes was performed with a multiplex PCR assay on genomic DNA. On the Illumina HiSeq System, the amplified TCR beta libraries were sequenced as 87-base-pair reads. Per the source publication's procedure: A later analysis tallied 75 million to 95 million unique TCR beta chains across the 666 repertoires, and roughly 11 million of those chains were shared by two or more donors. To remove PCR and sequencing errors, raw reads were error-corrected and collapsed into unique sequences using a nearest-neighbor algorithm that merged closely related sequences. To assign V, D and J gene segments, CDR3 sequences were aligned to IMGT reference sequences. For a sequence to be retained, a match of at least six nucleotides was required to both a V gene segment and a J gene segment. Rearrangements were classified as productive when the CDR3 lacked stop codons and remained in frame with V and J, and all other rearrangements were classified as non-productive. Following IMGT convention, CDR3 was defined as the stretch from the second conserved V-encoded cysteine up to the conserved J-encoded phenylalanine. The earlier analysis of fewer than 700 of the donors excluded sequences that lacked an unambiguous match to a single V gene segment. In an earlier analysis of around 590 of the donors, a V segment was called functional when productive rearrangements were above 56.7%, and segregating when the standard deviation between donors exceeded 5%. A statistical classification framework was developed to diagnose cytomegalovirus status using the catalog of TCR beta chain sequences. A later analysis assigned V and J genes by comparing TCR nucleotide sequences with IMGT/GENE-DB human TR gene sequences. A later analysis assigned CDR3 sequences and most-parsimonious VDJ recombination scenarios with the TCRdist pipeline. A later analysis defined each TCR beta chain by its CDR3 amino acid sequence plus V-gene family, and excluded reads lacking a unique V-gene family. In a later analysis, 500 to 700 highly shared, low-generation-probability nucleotide sequences were removed to address suspected cross-contamination and a sequencing artifact. In a later analysis, a clonal expansion index for each public chain was calculated from normalized within-repertoire ranks of inferred template counts. In a later analysis, generation probabilities were computed using a VDJ recombination model fitted to out-of-frame rearrangements, and the results were checked against IGoR. Hypergeometric tests were used in a later analysis to score TCR-TCR, TCR-HLA and TCR-CMV co-occurrence, with a repertoire-size bias correction applied to the TCR pairs. A later analysis estimated false discovery rates by permuting HLA or CMV assignments 20 times. In a later analysis, co-occurring TCRs were grouped using DBSCAN, and TCRdist sequence similarity was added for clustering within HLA-allele-positive subsets. Repertoires with fewer than 30,000 or more than 120,000 public chains were left out of co-occurrence clustering, as were five repertoires with anomalous nucleotide sharing. The immuneACCESS repertoire file appears here via TCRdb, limited to in-frame rearrangements. These files lack a portion of the clones; in checked studies, under half of the deficit traces to unresolved V genes, and the cause of the others is not known. D and trimming come from the DNA, and the V and J calls and clone size come from that table. The sample table shows about 78,000 clones, and 60% to 75% are seen once. The ten largest clones capture 11% of the sample.

The cohort consisted of 670 or so healthy bone marrow donors. Cohort members were all nominally healthy when sampled, although unrecorded immune exposures were likely present. The donor tested CMV seropositive and was one of the 289 seropositive cohort members. Every donor gave a peripheral blood sample, and the peripheral blood mononuclear cells from that sample were used for TCR beta sequencing. Genomic DNA was extracted from the blood cell samples with the Qiagen DNeasy Blood Extraction Kit. From a lookup of the germline V gene, CDR1 and CDR2 are MNHEY and SVGAGI. The trim is 0 bases for V and 6 bases for J, with a gap of 12 bases between the germline ends. The CDR3 starts with the cysteine, ends with the phenylalanine, and has 16 residues. Only CDR3 DNA is held: 48 bases, read in frame from base 1. Of note for this clone: Its recognized antigen is unknown. No much larger clone is present one base from it, and per-base qualities are unavailable.

Here is what the overall study found, with its caveats: Only TCR beta chains were sequenced in this cohort, and the absence of alpha or paired-chain data limited detectable features. Some IMGT-functional V segments, including TRBV6-2 and TRBV6-3, could not be told apart with the 87-base-pair reads, so those segments were excluded. Roughly uniform sequencing depth across donors was assumed in presence/absence analyses, although this assumption may not hold. Because HLA typing was missing for some donors at each locus, association tests included only the typed subset. A later genetic analysis associated a missense DCLRE1C variant with V-gene and J-gene trimming of TCR beta chains, and an independent cohort replicated the association. In vitro tests confirmed that a few of the cytomegalovirus-associated TCR beta chains recognize cytomegalovirus antigens. The study gave a list of about 150 TCR beta chains associated with cytomegalovirus. In a later analysis, HLA-associated TCR beta chains were found to be more clonally expanded and to have lower generation probabilities than equally common non-associated chains. In a later analysis, over 15,000 TCR beta sequences were associated with specific HLA alleles at a false discovery rate of 0.05. For the cohort, immune exposure information was limited to CMV serostatus. A later genetic analysis reported fewer N-insertions in productive TCRs among donors in an Asian-associated ancestry cluster than the approximately 700-donor mean. While some public TCRs were present in many individuals, most TCR sequences turned up only very rarely across donors. A later analysis found that most CMV-associated TCR beta chains appeared HLA-restricted, with HLA associations seemingly driven largely by CMV exposure. Linkage disequilibrium might explain the correlated functional status among segregating V segments, but an unknown experimental factor could not be ruled out. A further reported finding was that TCR beta sequences accurately predicted the HLA-A and HLA-B alleles for most subjects in the first cohort. The classifier was reported to diagnose cytomegalovirus status with high specificity and sensitivity in both the original and validation cohorts. A later analysis reported that several top co-occurrence clusters appeared linked to parvovirus B19, influenza, CMV and Epstein-Barr virus. The authors suggested that the approach could potentially be generalized to other disease states and immunological phenotypes. When HLA alleles, especially DR and DQ, strongly co-occurred, attributing TCR associations to individual alleles was difficult. A later analysis found that TCR association rates varied across HLA loci, with DRB1 alleles showing the most associated TCRs and HLA-C alleles the fewest. The earlier analysis of around 600 of the donors excluded seventeen rarely observed V segments, including chromosome 9 orphons, because counts were too low. A cluster of highly shared sequence variants was judged likely to represent a technical artifact of the sequencing pipeline. An earlier analysis of approximately 540 of the donors showed that most TCR beta V segments appeared in productive rearrangements either about 90% or about 30% of the time, which broadly matched IMGT annotations.

The rearrangement combines TRBV6-5 with TRBJ1-6; TRBD1 is a weak D gene call, 6 bases matching. The source of this sequence is a woman between 35 and 50 years old in good health and CMV-seropositive. The material sequenced was PBMCs. The CDR3 here reads CASSYSSTGVNSPLHF. The bases are TGTGCCAGCAGTTACTCTTCGACAGGTGTTAATTCACCCCTCCACTTT.